Shown below are 21 T cell receptor beta chains from a single sample sequenced in a study of T cells in Graves' hyperthyroidism and ophthalmopathy. Amplified TCR beta CDR3 regions came from RNA transcripts. TCR CDR3 underwent first-round RT-PCR with the HTBI primer set. TCRdb itself ran the multiplex PCR reads through MiXCR, one entry per CDR3 protein. The data show roughly 580,000 distinct CDR3 sequences, around 45% seen once. Sequencing was carried out using peripheral blood or thyroid tissue (not recorded which). The source of these receptors is a woman aged 18-30 years with Graves' hyperthyroidism.

The rearrangement joins TRBV29-1 to TRBJ1-1; D unclear. Trimming stripped 8 bases from V and 1 base from J, with 8 bases between. This CDR3 region has 11 residues. Germline lookup yields CDR1 SQVTM and CDR2 ANQGSEA. CDR3 protein: CSPDWNTEAFF. The CDR3, as DNA: TGCAGCCCGGACTGGAACACTGAAGCTTTCTTT. Drawing the rest from reference TRBV29-1 and TRBJ1-1, the complete variable domain is SAVISQKPSRDICQRGTSLTIQCQVDSQVTMMFWYRQQPGQSLTLIATANQGSEATYESGFVIDKFPISRPNLTFSTLTVSNMSPEDSSIYLCSPDWNTEAFFGQGTRLTVV.

This chain connects TRBV2 to TRBJ1-5, with a tentative D call TRBD1 (6 bases). V lost 9 bases and J lost 6, with 12 bases in between. CDR3 length: 12 amino acids. CDR1 and CDR2 (germline): SNHLY, FYNNEI. CDR3 bases: TGTGCCAGGGAACAGGGTGGTCAGCCCCAGCATTTT. It is translated as CAREQGGQPQHF.

This chain links TRBV7-2 with TRBJ2-5, with 7 bases fitting TRBD1. Trimming at V came to 1 base and at J to 4 bases, leaving 6 bases not matched to a gene. Germline V lookup: CDR1 SGHTA, CDR2 FQGNSA. The CDR3 runs 15 residues. CDR3: CASSLVGQPGETQYF. The CDR3 DNA is TGTGCCAGCAGCTTAGTGGGACAGCCGGGAGAGACCCAGTACTTC.

The sample holds many counts of this clonotype. The CDR3 coding sequence is TGTGCCAGCAGTCCTAGGACAGAGTATGGCTACACCTTC. This gives the protein CASSPRTEYGYTF. The chain has TRBV12-3 or TRBV12-4 and TRBJ1-2, with D perhaps matching TRBD1 (6 bases). The CDR3 has 13 residues. V gave up 5 bases and J gave up 5 bases, with 12 bases separating them.

The CDR3 DNA sequence: TGTGCCATCAGTGCGCGACAGGGCACTGAAGCTTTCTTT. Protein sequence: CAISARQGTEAFF. J is TRBJ1-1 and V is TRBV10-3; 7 bases align to TRBD1. This CDR3 has 13 residues. With V trimmed by 4 bases and J by 4 bases, 3 bases remained unmatched. CDR1 is ENHRY, CDR2 SYGVKD, per germline.

This clonotype has at least ten counts. The V gene is TRBV20-1, the J gene TRBJ2-5; the D call may be TRBD1 or TRBD2 (6 bases each). Germline V lookup: CDR1 DFQATT, CDR2 SNEGSKA (reference sequence). V gave up 2 bases and J gave up 5 bases, with 12 bases separating them. The CDR3 totals 13 residues. In DNA, the CDR3 is TGCAGTGCTAGAAGCGGAGGGGGGGAGACCCAGTACTTC. This encodes CSARSGGGETQYF.

In the case of this clonotype: Germline is not matched at one junction end, which may reflect a read error. The chain couples TRBV10-3 to TRBJ1-1; D remains unclear. The CDR3 runs 15 residues. The germline gives CDR1 ENHRY, CDR2 SYGVKD. CDR3 nucleotide sequence: TGTGCCGGCAGTTCACAAGCCCTGATGAACGCTGAAGCTTTCTTT. This codes for CAGSSQALMNAEAFF.

The chain couples TRBV2 to TRBJ1-4; D not resolved. The V gene lost 5 bases and the J gene lost 8 bases, with 15 bases spanning the gap. Germline V gene data show CDR1 as SNHLY and CDR2 as FYNNEI. The CDR3 sequence is 14 residues long. The CDR3 DNA follows: TGTGCCAGCAGTTGGGTGGCGGGGAGCGAAAAACTGTTTTTT. Translated, it gives CASSWVAGSEKLFF.

Only one count was recorded for this clonotype. The rearrangement links TRBV2 to TRBJ1-1; 9 bases fit TRBD1. This CDR3 has 16 residues. After removal of 6 bases from V and 3 bases from J, the junction contained 11 bases not matched to a gene. Germline CDR1 and CDR2: SNHLY and FYNNEI. The CDR3 region is CASSRLGTGGYTEAFF. In DNA form, the CDR3 reads TGTGCCAGCAGCCGTCTGGGAACAGGGGGCTACACTGAAGCTTTCTTT.

This chain connects TRBV7-6 to TRBJ1-5; 9 nucleotides align to TRBD1. This CDR3 has 15 residues. Germline-derived CDR1 and CDR2 are SGHVS and FNYEAQ. The V segment lost 8 bases and the J segment 7 bases; nucleotides outside the gene matches: 12. The CDR3 DNA is TGTGCCAGCTCGCGGGGACAGGGCGCGTCCCAGCCCCAGCATTTT. Protein product: CASSRGQGASQPQHF. Drawing the rest from reference TRBV7-6 and TRBJ1-5, the complete variable domain is GAGVSQSPRYKVTKRGQDVALRCDPISGHVSLYWYRQALGQGPEFLTYFNYEAQQDKSGLPNDRFSAERPEGSISTLTIQRTEQRDSAMYRCASSRGQGASQPQHFGDGTRLSIL.

Comment on this clonotype: This is likely a read error, given that the CDR3 carries no conserved phenylalanine or tryptophan at its end. It is unclear where the CDR3 begins or ends on the DNA, so no DNA is shown, and the CDR3 is as TCRdb lists it. The gene calls are TRBV29-1 and TRBJ1-4. Germline-derived CDR1 and CDR2 are SQVTM and ANQGSEA. The CDR3 sequence runs 10 residues, both termini included. This CDR3 is CSVEDRGTRL.

This chain links TRBV7-2 with TRBJ1-1, with no clear D. Trimming took off 4 bases at V and 7 bases at J, with 19 bases between the two ends. CDR3 length equals 15 residues. Looked up from germline, CDR1 is SGHTA and CDR2 is FQGNSA. CDR3 region: CASSSYRMVQGEAFF. The CDR3, as DNA: TGTGCCAGCAGCTCATACCGCATGGTGCAAGGTGAAGCTTTCTTT.

The CDR3 region is CASSLAEPGNTIYF. CDR3 bases: TGCGCCAGCAGCTTGGCAGAGCCTGGAAACACCATATATTTT. The chain recombines TRBV5-1 with TRBJ1-3; no reliable D call. CDR3 size: 14 residues. Germline V CDR1 and CDR2: SGHRS, YFSETQ. V gave up 0 bases and J gave up 2 bases, with 6 bases separating them.

This clonotype was seen a handful of times. Here the CDR3 reads CASSYLPGVQETQYF. CDR3 DNA: TGTGCCAGCAGTTACTTGCCGGGGGTACAAGAGACCCAGTACTTC. The gene calls are TRBV2 and TRBJ2-5; D is possibly TRBD2 (6 bases). V lost 5 bases and J lost 2, with 15 bases in between. CDR1 and CDR2 (germline): SNHLY, FYNNEI. This CDR3 region has 15 residues.

The genes are TRBV25-1 and TRBJ1-2; D may be TRBD1 (6 bases). The CDR3 is 15 amino acids. The ends were cut back, 3 bases at V and 7 bases at J, with 18 bases in the middle. Germline CDR1 is MGHDK and CDR2 is SYGVNS. CDR3 residues: CASSEITGPAGGYTF. The CDR3 nucleotides read TGTGCCAGCAGTGAGATAACAGGGCCCGCCGGTGGCTACACCTTC.

For this clonotype: A much larger clonotype is one base distant, so this may be a read error. The chain has TRBV10-2 and TRBJ2-7; either TRBD1 or TRBD2 may supply D (6 bases each). Germline V lookup: CDR1 WSHSY, CDR2 SAAADI. The CDR3 has 14 amino acids. The CDR3 sequence: CASSEGGGLYGQYF. The DNA for the CDR3 is TGCGCCAGCAGTGAAGGGGGAGGACTCTACGGGCAGTACTTC.

Comment on this clonotype: Being one base from a much bigger clone, this may be a read error. This chain joins TRBV10-3 and TRBJ1-2; maybe TRBD1 (6 bases). Looked up from germline, CDR1 is ENHRY and CDR2 is SYGVKD. The CDR3 consists of 14 residues. Trimming stripped 3 bases from V and 6 bases from J, with 14 bases between. This CDR3 is CAISDGQSRNGYTF. The DNA for the CDR3 is TGTGCCATCAGTGACGGACAGTCCCGGAATGGCTACACCTTC.

The rearrangement links TRBV2 to TRBJ1-6, with TRBD1 identical over 8 bases. Germline-derived CDR1 and CDR2 are SNHLY and FYNNEI. V shed 5 bases, J shed 2 bases, and the junction held 5 bases outside the gene matches. The CDR3 contains 16 residues. The CDR3 loop is CASSLQGGPYNSPLHF. CDR3 coding DNA: TGTGCCAGCAGTCTACAGGGGGGACCCTATAATTCACCCCTCCACTTT.

This clonotype came up once. This chain links TRBV29-1 with TRBJ2-7, with 9 nucleotides matching TRBD1. V trimming: 5 bases; J trimming: 4 bases; junction bases outside the gene matches: 6. The CDR3 loop spans 13 amino acids. Germline CDR1 and CDR2: SQVTM and ANQGSEA. The CDR3 region is CSVSGQGSYEQYF. CDR3 nucleotide sequence: TGCAGCGTTTCGGGACAGGGATCATACGAGCAGTACTTC.

The J gene is TRBJ1-5, the V gene TRBV10-3; TRBD1 matches at 8 bases. Germline V lookup: CDR1 ENHRY, CDR2 SYGVKD. The CDR3 has 17 amino acids. V gave up 7 bases and J gave up 7 bases; unmatched junction bases: 18. Here the CDR3 reads CAITTSGGQGALQPQHF. The CDR3 nucleotides are TGTGCCATCACCACTAGCGGAGGACAGGGTGCGTTACAGCCCCAGCATTTT.

Many counts were recorded for this clonotype. This chain connects TRBV11-2 to TRBJ1-1, with unresolved D. The CDR3 is 14 residues long. The V gene's germline CDR1 is SGHAT and CDR2 FQNNGV. V lost 4 bases to trimming and J lost 4 bases, with 13 bases between them. The DNA for the CDR3 is TGTGCCAGCAGCTGGGTCGACCGAGGCACTGAAGCTTTCTTT. This codes for CASSWVDRGTEAFF. Complete variable domain (other parts from reference TRBV11-2 and TRBJ1-1): EAGVAQSPRYKIIEKRQSVAFWCNPISGHATLYWYQQILGQGPKLLIQFQNNGVVDDSQLPKDRFSAERLKGVDSTLKIQPAKLEDSAVYLCASSWVDRGTEAFFGQGTRLTVV.